Described below is a single T cell receptor (beta chain) sequence and its context. V gave up 5 bases and J gave up 3 bases; unmatched junction bases: 5. Germline assignment: CDR1 ENHRY and CDR2 SYGVKD. The CDR3 contains 16 residues. TCRdb called the 5' RACE reads again in MiXCR, with one record for every CDR3 protein. The table has some 53,000 distinct CDR3 sequences, around 16% seen once. 2 million unsorted PBMCs were stored in RNAlater at -80 °C before RNA extraction. The sample comes from a study of neurological immune-mediated disorders. This sequence was found in a man in his sixties in good health. Sequences were obtained from PBMCs. V gene TRBV10-3 combines with J gene TRBJ2-1, with 12 bases that match TRBD2. This CDR3 is CAISTQTSGSYNEQFF. CDR3 nucleotides: TGTGCCATCAGTACCCAGACTAGCGGGAGCTACAATGAGCAGTTCTTC.